The 22 T cell receptor beta chains reported below all come from one sample, sequenced in a study of cytomegalovirus exposure and HLA in healthy donors. Use of 60 Vbeta and 13 Jbeta primers characterized the PCR. Only in-frame clones appear in the TCRdb table, and some are missing; sequencing was by immunoSEQ multiplex PCR. Of 100,000 to 150,000 clones listed, roughly 78% are singletons. Sequenced sample: PBMCs. These receptors came from a man aged 35-49 years in good health and CMV-seronegative.

The count of this clone is one. The sample contains more than one DNA sequence encoding this CDR3. The genes are TRBV19 and TRBJ2-3; unclear D gene. Deletions cut 3 bases from V and 1 base from J, with 5 bases between. Germline CDR1 is LNHDA and CDR2 is SQIVND (reference sequence). CDR3 length: 13 residues. CDR3 nucleotide sequence: TGTGCCAGTAGTATGCAGGGCACAGATACGCAGTATTTT. Residues: CASSMQGTDTQYF.

This clone was recorded many times. This rearrangement joins TRBV29-1 to TRBJ1-1; unclear D gene. CDR1 SQVTM and CDR2 ANQGSEA come from the germline V gene. The ends were cut back, 5 bases at V and 0 bases at J, with 10 bases in the middle. This CDR3 is built from 13 residues. CDR3 in DNA: TGCAGCGTTCTTCTCTTTATGAACACTGAAGCTTTCTTT. Amino acid sequence: CSVLLFMNTEAFF.

The V call is TRBV7-9, the J call TRBJ2-7; 7 bases are a match to TRBD1. Germline V CDR1 and CDR2: SEHNR, FQNEAQ (reference sequence). The CDR3 contains 14 residues. Trimming removed 5 bases from V and 2 bases from J; junction bases left unmatched: 6. CDR3 protein: CASSPGDSTYEQYF. DNA of the CDR3: TGTGCCAGCAGCCCAGGGGACAGCACCTACGAGCAGTACTTC.

This chain links TRBV18 with TRBJ2-5; possibly TRBD1 for D (6 bases). The CDR3 contains 15 residues. Germline V gene lookup returns CDR1 KGHSH and CDR2 LQKENI. V lost 0 bases and J 4 bases, leaving 12 bases between the germline ends. CDR3 sequence reads: CASSPPGTGSETQYF. CDR3 sequence (DNA): TGTGCCAGCTCACCACCGGGAACAGGGTCAGAGACCCAGTACTTC. The full variable domain, in which reference TRBV18 and TRBJ2-5 provide the parts outside the CDR3, is NAGVMQNPRHLVRRRGQEARLRCSPMKGHSHVYWYRQLPEEGLKFMVYLQKENIIDESGMPKERFSAEFPKEGPSILRIQQVVRGDSAAYFCASSPPGTGSETQYFGPGTRLLVL.

The rearrangement joins TRBV5-1 to TRBJ2-5; TRBD1 aligns across 7 bases. The J call may not be correct, given that the DNA end is closer to TRBJ2-7. The CDR3 is 14 amino acids. Germline CDR1 SGHRS, CDR2 YFSETQ. The CDR3 DNA follows: TGCGCCAGCAGCTTGGGGCAACAGGGGTACGAGCAGTACTTC. Its translation is CASSLGQQGYEQYF.

The chain employs TRBV2 and TRBJ2-5; TRBD2 matches 11 bases. CDR3 length: 15 amino acids. With V trimmed by 7 bases and J by 0 bases, 4 bases remained unmatched. Germline lookup yields CDR1 SNHLY and CDR2 FYNNEI. The CDR3 region is CASTLGLADQETQYF. DNA for the CDR3: TGTGCCAGCACCTTGGGACTAGCGGACCAAGAGACCCAGTACTTC.

The rearrangement links TRBV6-1 to TRBJ1-6; maybe TRBD1 (5 bases). V shed 3 bases and J shed 3 bases, with 18 bases lying between them. CDR3 length equals 18 residues. Germline CDR1 reads MNHNS; CDR2 reads SASEGT. CDR3 coding DNA: TGTGCCAGCAGTGATCCCAACGAAGGGGATTTCTATAATTCACCCCTCCACTTT. This translates into CASSDPNEGDFYNSPLHF.

The CDR3 region has the DNA TGTGCCATCACCGCGACAGGGTCCGGGGAGCTGTTTTTT. It yields the protein CAITATGSGELFF. The genes are TRBV10-3 and TRBJ2-2; 7 nucleotides agree with TRBD1. Germline V lookup: CDR1 ENHRY, CDR2 SYGVKD. This CDR3 has 13 amino acids. Trimming removed 7 bases from V and 6 bases from J; junction bases left unmatched: 5.

This chain uses TRBV6-6 with TRBJ1-1; D is undetermined. Germline V gives CDR1 MNHNY, CDR2 SVGAGI (reference sequence). V lost 4 bases and J 1 base, leaving 13 bases between the germline ends. This CDR3 spans 15 amino acids. The CDR3 region has the DNA TGTGCCAGCAGTTTCACACAAGTCCAGAACACTGAAGCTTTCTTT. Its translation is CASSFTQVQNTEAFF.

The chain joins TRBV25-1 to TRBJ2-3; D not certain. This CDR3 comprises 13 residues. Germline loops: CDR1 MGHDK, CDR2 SYGVNS. Between the trimmed V and J ends, which lost 6 bases and 1 base, there was a span of 8 bases. The CDR3 spells CASSSQGTDTQYF. In DNA form, the CDR3 reads TGTGCCAGCAGCTCCCAGGGCACAGATACGCAGTATTTT.

The V and J genes are TRBV30 and TRBJ2-5, with 8 bases fitting TRBD1. The germline V gene encodes CDR1 GTSNPN and CDR2 SVGIG (reference sequence). The CDR3 has 15 residues. Trimming took 4 bases from V and 5 from J; bases not matched to a gene: 12. The CDR3, as DNA: TGTGCCTGGAACAGGGGGACAGCGGCCGGGGAGACCCAGTACTTC. This sequence encodes CAWNRGTAAGETQYF.

This clone was detected only a few times. This chain links TRBV7-9 with TRBJ2-7; 7 bases fit TRBD1. This CDR3 comprises 15 residues. Germline V gene data show CDR1 as SEHNR and CDR2 as FQNEAQ (reference sequence). V lost 5 bases, J lost 0 bases, and 7 bases stayed unmatched. The chain's CDR3 is CASSGTAGLSYEQYF. The CDR3 DNA reads as TGTGCCAGCAGCGGGACAGCTGGGCTCTCCTACGAGCAGTACTTC.

J is TRBJ2-3 and V is TRBV27, with 10 positions matching TRBD2. CDR3 length: 14 residues. Germline CDR1 and CDR2: MNHEY and SMNVEV (reference sequence). V was pared by 8 bases and J by 9 bases, with 11 bases of the junction left unmatched. CDR3 protein: CASGTSVPVGTQYF. CDR3 nucleotide sequence: TGTGCCAGCGGGACTAGCGTGCCCGTAGGAACGCAGTATTTT.

This chain uses TRBV7-9 with TRBJ2-1; TRBD2 matches 10 bases. This CDR3 is built from 19 residues. The V gene end was trimmed by 3 bases and the J gene end by 0 bases; junction bases not matched to a gene: 11. Germline V gives CDR1 SEHNR, CDR2 FQNEAQ (reference sequence). The chain's CDR3 is CASSFGGVAGGSSYNEQFF. In DNA, the CDR3 is TGTGCCAGCAGCTTTGGGGGTGTAGCGGGAGGAAGCTCCTACAATGAGCAGTTCTTC.

The CDR3 DNA reads as TGCGCCAGCAGCCAAGGCGGCTTAGGAGAGCAGTACTTC. It yields the protein CASSQGGLGEQYF. V gene TRBV4-1 combines with J gene TRBJ2-7; D not resolved. The V gene's germline CDR1 is MGHRA and CDR2 YSYEKL. The V gene lost 1 base and the J gene lost 7 bases, with 11 bases spanning the gap. This CDR3 contains 13 residues.

This sequence joins TRBV30 and TRBJ2-3, with TRBD1 as a possible D gene (5 bases). CDR1 GTSNPN and CDR2 SVGIG come from the germline V gene (reference sequence). The CDR3 has 15 residues. V gave up 8 bases and J gave up 3 bases, with 21 bases separating them. CDR3 bases: TGTGCCGCCCAAGGGGTGTTGGGCCCAACAGATACGCAGTATTTT. Protein sequence: CAAQGVLGPTDTQYF. The full variable domain, completed using reference TRBV30 and TRBJ2-3, is SQTIHQWPATLVQPVGSPLSLECTVEGTSNPNLYWYRQAAGRGLQLLFYSVGIGQISSEVPQNLSASRPQDRQFILSSKKLLLSDSGFYLCAAQGVLGPTDTQYFGPGTRLTVL.

This chain uses TRBV7-2 with TRBJ1-2; possibly TRBD1 for D (6 bases). CDR1 and CDR2 from the germline V gene are SGHTA and FQGNSA. Trimming took off 1 base at V and 1 base at J, with 10 bases between the two ends. The CDR3 is 15 amino acids. As DNA, the CDR3 is TGTGCCAGCAGCTTAGGGGCCAGGGGTAACTATGGCTACACCTTC. Residues: CASSLGARGNYGYTF.

The chain joins TRBV7-2 to TRBJ2-3, with a tentative D call TRBD2 (6 bases). Germline V lookup: CDR1 SGHTA, CDR2 FQGNSA. V was trimmed by 5 bases and J by 1 base, leaving 10 bases between them. The CDR3 totals 14 residues. The CDR3 region is CASSPGSGTDTQYF. The CDR3 nucleotides read TGTGCCAGCAGCCCCGGGAGCGGCACAGATACGCAGTATTTT.

The chain joins TRBV5-1 to TRBJ2-1; 9 bases map to TRBD2. V shed 0 bases and J 5 bases; nucleotides not matched to a gene: 9. CDR3 length: 17 amino acids. Germline CDR1 and CDR2: SGHRS and YFSETQ. As DNA, the CDR3 is TGCGCCAGCAGCTTGGTATCTAGCGGGAATAGTAACAATGAGCAGTTCTTC. Residues: CASSLVSSGNSNNEQFF.

The chain has TRBV29-1 and TRBJ1-1; D unresolved. V dropped 6 bases and J dropped 2 bases, with 16 bases sitting between them. The length of the CDR3 is 14 residues. CDR1 is SQVTM and CDR2 is ANQGSEA in the germline V gene. The CDR3 loop reads CSVSLREPNTEAFF. CDR3 nucleotides: TGCAGCGTCTCTCTCCGGGAGCCTAACACTGAAGCTTTCTTT.

The chain employs TRBV6-5 and TRBJ2-2, with D perhaps TRBD1 (6 bases). The V gene's germline CDR1 is MNHEY and CDR2 SVGAGI. The CDR3 extends over 15 amino acids. With 0 bases removed from V and 5 bases from J, the gap between germline ends came to 10 bases. The CDR3 DNA is TGTGCCAGCAGTTACTCCTACAGGGAGACCGGGGAGCTGTTTTTT. This encodes CASSYSYRETGELFF.

The chain joins TRBV30 to TRBJ2-5; no definite D call. Germline V gives CDR1 GTSNPN, CDR2 SVGIG (reference sequence). V gave up 1 base and J gave up 3 bases, with 6 bases separating them. The CDR3 covers 12 residues. The CDR3 DNA is TGTGCCTGGAGTGGGTCAGAAGAGACCCAGTACTTC. It is translated as CAWSGSEETQYF.